One sample yielded the 27 T cell receptor beta chains listed below, sequenced in a study of T cell repertoires in cytomegalovirus infection. TCRdb re-called the reads with MiXCR, one entry per CDR3 protein. The data hold about 740,000 distinct CDR3 sequences, with about 40% observed a single time. Sequencing was carried out using PBMCs. These receptors originate from a human donor in good health (CMV status not recorded). Some clones in this sample may be carry-over from other donors' samples.

The V gene is TRBV5-6, the J gene TRBJ1-4, with D perhaps matching TRBD1 (5 bases). The CDR3 covers 15 residues. The germline CDR1 and CDR2 sequences are SGHDT and YYEEEE. The V gene lost 2 bases and the J gene lost 5 bases, with 13 bases spanning the gap. CDR3 DNA sequence: TGTGCCAGCAGCTTTCGGGGCTGGCGGAATGAAAAACTGTTTTTT. The encoded protein is CASSFRGWRNEKLFF.

The chain has TRBV7-6 and TRBJ2-2, with D unclear. V was pared by 7 bases and J by 5 bases, with 17 bases between. This CDR3 spans 15 amino acids. Germline CDR1 is SGHVS and CDR2 is FNYEAQ. The DNA of the CDR3 is TGTGCCAGCATCGACCCCCTCGGCGTGACCGGGGAGCTGTTTTTT. This translates into CASIDPLGVTGELFF.

In its sample, this clonotype was seen a few times. The chain carries TRBV19 and TRBJ2-6, with TRBD1 matching over 7 bases. Germline V gives CDR1 LNHDA, CDR2 SQIVND (reference sequence). The trim removed 5 bases at V and 0 bases at J, leaving 7 bases unmatched. CDR3 size: 17 residues. This chain's CDR3 is CASSPGTDYSGANVLTF. CDR3 sequence (DNA): TGTGCCAGTAGTCCCGGGACAGATTACTCTGGGGCCAACGTCCTGACTTTC.

This rearrangement joins TRBV12-3 or TRBV12-4 to TRBJ2-2, with D possibly TRBD1 on 5 matching bases. V gave up 7 bases and J gave up 7 bases, with 16 bases separating them. This CDR3 has 14 residues. Written as DNA, the CDR3 is TGTGCCAGCAAGGGGTCCGTGGCTATCGGGGAGCTGTTTTTT. Residues: CASKGSVAIGELFF.

There are many counts of this clonotype. This chain links TRBV7-3 with TRBJ2-1, with 10 bases aligning to TRBD1. The CDR3 loop spans 16 amino acids. V shed 3 bases, J shed 4 bases, and the junction held 6 bases outside the gene matches. Germline V gene lookup returns CDR1 SGHTA and CDR2 FQGTGA. CDR3 loop: CASSLTRDRGYNEQFF. DNA for the CDR3: TGTGCCAGCAGCTTGACCCGGGACAGGGGTTACAATGAGCAGTTCTTC.

This clonotype was seen many times. The rearrangement links TRBV7-2 to TRBJ2-3, with 7 bases fitting TRBD2. The V segment lost 6 bases and the J segment 2 bases; nucleotides outside the gene matches: 11. The CDR3 has 16 amino acids. Germline lookup yields CDR1 SGHTA and CDR2 FQGNSA. CDR3 coding DNA: TGTGCCAGCAGTCTACGATGGAGCGGGGCCACAGATACGCAGTATTTT. Protein: CASSLRWSGATDTQYF.

The chain is built from TRBV12-3 or TRBV12-4 and TRBJ1-5; 10 bases match TRBD1. V dropped 5 bases and J dropped 4; count of bases not matched to a gene: 14. The CDR3 totals 18 residues. As DNA, the CDR3 is TGTGCCAGCAGTGTTAACTACCTCCCGGGACAGGGGAATCAGCCCCAGCATTTT. Residues: CASSVNYLPGQGNQPQHF.

The chain couples TRBV27 to TRBJ2-6, with TRBD1 matching 9 bases. V lost 6 bases to trimming and J lost 0 bases; unmatched junction nucleotides: 18. This CDR3 contains 21 residues. From germline, CDR1 is MNHEY and CDR2 SMNVEV (reference sequence). CDR3 bases: TGTGCCAGCAGACGAAGAGGGATCAGGGACAGGGAGAGCTCTGGGGCCAACGTCCTGACTTTC. Protein product: CASRRRGIRDRESSGANVLTF.

This sequence joins TRBV5-4 and TRBJ1-1; 9 positions match TRBD1. The germline CDR1 and CDR2 sequences are SGHNT and YYREEE (reference sequence). The CDR3 runs 19 residues. Unmatched junction bases numbered 14, after V lost 1 base and J lost 1 base. The CDR3 loop is CASSLSRDIDRGRNTEAFF. CDR3 nucleotide sequence: TGTGCCAGCAGCTTGTCTCGGGATATAGACAGGGGGAGGAACACTGAAGCTTTCTTT.

To note about this clonotype: A read error may account for a junction end that differs from germline. The chain carries TRBV7-9 and TRBJ2-6; the D gene is possibly TRBD1 (5 bases). The CDR3 spans 16 residues. Germline V gene sequence: CDR1 SEHNR, CDR2 FQNEAQ (reference sequence). In DNA, the CDR3 is TGTGCCAGCAGCGCCCCTTCAGTGCCTGGGGCCAACGTCCTGCCTTTC. Its translation: CASSAPSVPGANVLPF.

The V and J genes are TRBV20-1 and TRBJ2-6; 10 nucleotides line up with TRBD1. Germline assignment: CDR1 DFQATT and CDR2 SNEGSKA (reference sequence). There are 19 residues in the CDR3. V was clipped by 3 bases and J by 3 bases; unmatched bases: 14. The CDR3 is CSASKGQGMSRFGANVLTF. CDR3 bases: TGCAGTGCTAGTAAGGGACAGGGGATGTCCCGGTTTGGGGCCAACGTCCTGACTTTC.

The CDR3 loop is CASKNLEDFKNIQYF. The DNA for the CDR3 is TGTGCCAGCAAGAATCTAGAGGACTTCAAAAACATTCAGTACTTC. The V gene is TRBV6-1, the J gene TRBJ2-4, with a possible D match to TRBD2 (5 bases). This CDR3 is built from 15 residues. V dropped 7 bases and J dropped 3 bases, with 16 bases sitting between them. The germline V gene encodes CDR1 MNHNS and CDR2 SASEGT.

Only a few counts were recorded for this clonotype. V usage is TRBV25-1 and J usage is TRBJ2-1, with TRBD2 matching over 13 bases. Looked up from germline, CDR1 is MGHDK and CDR2 is SYGVNS. The V and J ends lost 5 bases and 4 bases, in that order; junction bases with no gene match: 14. The CDR3 length is 19 residues. As DNA, the CDR3 is TGTGCCAGCAGTAGTCCTCCGGGACTAGCGGGAAACCATTACAATGAGCAGTTCTTC. Encoded protein: CASSSPPGLAGNHYNEQFF.

J is TRBJ2-2 and V is TRBV25-1, with TRBD2 matching over 9 bases. CDR3 length equals 17 residues. The junction had 8 bases not matched to a gene; V was cut back by 1 base and J by 5 bases. Per the germline V gene, CDR1 is MGHDK and CDR2 is SYGVNS. In DNA form, the CDR3 reads TGTGCCAGCAGTGAATCCCCAGCTAGCGGGACGACCGGGGAGCTGTTTTTT. This translates into CASSESPASGTTGELFF.

This rearrangement joins TRBV5-5 to TRBJ2-3; maybe TRBD2 (6 bases). The CDR3 is 16 residues long. Germline V gives CDR1 SGHKS, CDR2 YYEKEE (reference sequence). V lost 0 bases and J lost 2, with 13 bases in between. CDR3: CASSLDRAGYTDTQYF. The CDR3 nucleotides read TGTGCCAGCAGCTTGGATCGTGCGGGATACACAGATACGCAGTATTTT. The full variable domain, with the rest looked up from reference TRBV5-5 and TRBJ2-3, is DAGVTQSPTHLIKTRGQQVTLRCSPISGHKSVSWYQQVLGQGPQFIFQYYEKEERGRGNFPDRFSARQFPNYSSELNVNALLLGDSALYLCASSLDRAGYTDTQYFGPGTRLTVL.

The genes are TRBV12-3 or TRBV12-4 and TRBJ1-1; possibly TRBD1 for D (5 bases). CDR3 size: 15 residues. With 3 bases removed from V and 6 bases from J, the gap between germline ends came to 17 bases. The CDR3 region is CASSFTGRRAAEAFF. CDR3 nucleotide sequence: TGTGCCAGCAGTTTTACTGGGCGCAGGGCCGCTGAAGCTTTCTTT.

With regard to this clonotype: A read error is possible here, since a much larger clone lies one base away. The chain uses TRBV7-2 and TRBJ2-7; D remains unclear. This CDR3 comprises 16 residues. Germline values: CDR1 SGHTA, CDR2 FQGNSA. V dropped 1 base and J dropped 4 bases, with 17 bases sitting between them. In DNA form, the CDR3 reads TGTGCCAGCAGCTTAGGACCAGCCGTCCTCTTATACGAGCAGTACTTC. This gives the protein CASSLGPAVLLYEQYF.

There are a few counts of this clonotype. This chain connects TRBV6-5 to TRBJ1-1; D is ambiguous. Germline CDR1 is MNHEY and CDR2 is SVGAGI. Trimming left V 2 bases short and J 0 bases short, with 4 bases between. The CDR3 sequence is 13 residues long. The CDR3: CASSYALNTEAFF. The CDR3 region has the DNA TGTGCCAGCAGTTACGCTCTGAACACTGAAGCTTTCTTT.

This clonotype was seen more than once but under ten times. One end of the junction varies from germline; a read error may be responsible. The genes are TRBV7-7 and TRBJ2-5; a possible D gene is TRBD2 (6 bases). The CDR3 totals 14 residues. Germline loops: CDR1 SSHAT, CDR2 FNYEAQ (reference sequence). The CDR3 is CASSLAERGETQYF. CDR3 DNA: TGTGCTAGCAGCTTAGCGGAGAGGGGAGAGACCCAGTACTTC.

This rearrangement joins TRBV20-1 to TRBJ1-5; the D gene is possibly TRBD1 (6 bases). V shed 3 bases and J shed 2 bases, with 17 bases lying between them. The CDR3 extends over 16 amino acids. Germline V gene data show CDR1 as DFQATT and CDR2 as SNEGSKA (reference sequence). The CDR3, as DNA: TGCAGTGCTAGTCTTACAGGGAGGGATGGCAATCAGCCCCAGCATTTT. Translated, it gives CSASLTGRDGNQPQHF.

V is TRBV11-2 and J is TRBJ2-1; TRBD1 agrees at 7 bases. CDR1 is SGHAT, CDR2 FQNNGV, per germline. J gave up 2 bases and V 3 bases, and 10 bases lay outside the gene matches. The CDR3 is made up of 17 amino acids. This chain's CDR3 is CASSFPHRDSPYNEQFF. CDR3 nucleotide sequence: TGTGCCAGCAGCTTCCCCCACCGGGACAGCCCCTACAATGAGCAGTTCTTC.

The chain couples TRBV28 to TRBJ1-5; maybe TRBD1 (6 bases). The CDR3 has 15 residues. The ends were cut back, 6 bases at V and 6 bases at J, with 18 bases in the middle. Germline values: CDR1 MDHEN, CDR2 SYDVKM. In DNA form, the CDR3 reads TGTGCCAGCAGGAGTACAGGGCTTCAGAGTCAGCCCCAGCATTTT. Protein product: CASRSTGLQSQPQHF.

This clonotype appeared many times. CDR3 protein: CASSLNQGFEEQFF. The CDR3 DNA sequence: TGTGCCAGCAGCTTAAACCAGGGGTTCGAGGAGCAGTTCTTC. The genes are TRBV7-8 and TRBJ2-1; D perhaps matches TRBD1 (6 bases). The CDR3 covers 14 residues. The germline V gene encodes CDR1 SGHVS and CDR2 FQNEAQ. V lost 2 bases, J lost 10 bases, and 15 bases lay in between.

This clonotype has more than one count but fewer than ten. CDR3 region: CSARVVSSYNSPLHF. In DNA form, the CDR3 reads TGCAGTGCTAGAGTAGTCAGCTCCTATAATTCACCCCTCCACTTT. This chain joins TRBV20-1 and TRBJ1-6; D unresolved. Germline assignment: CDR1 DFQATT and CDR2 SNEGSKA (reference sequence). This CDR3 spans 15 amino acids. V lost 1 base to trimming and J lost 0 bases, with 7 bases between them.

This clonotype appeared many times. This chain links TRBV19 with TRBJ2-2; TRBD2 is a possible D gene (5 bases). The CDR3 totals 13 residues. Germline V gene data show CDR1 as LNHDA and CDR2 as SQIVND (reference sequence). Trimming pared 3 bases from V and 6 bases from J, leaving 8 bases between. This CDR3 is CASSIRGPGELFF. CDR3 coding DNA: TGTGCCAGTAGTATCAGAGGGCCCGGGGAGCTGTTTTTT.

The J gene is TRBJ2-7, the V gene TRBV4-2, with 11 nucleotides matching TRBD2. Trimming cost V 3 bases and J 4 bases; bases outside gene matches: 5. The germline V gene encodes CDR1 LGHNA and CDR2 YNFKEQ. CDR3 length equals 15 residues. The CDR3 region is CASSHGTSGSYEQYF. DNA for the CDR3: TGTGCCAGCAGCCACGGGACTAGCGGATCGTACGAGCAGTACTTC.

The chain recombines TRBV12-3 or TRBV12-4 with TRBJ2-1; D remains unclear. The CDR3 is 13 amino acids. V lost 5 bases to trimming and J lost 10 bases, with 15 bases between them. The CDR3 reads CASSLDKSWEQFF. The CDR3 DNA reads as TGTGCCAGCAGTCTCGATAAATCGTGGGAGCAGTTCTTC.